The clone carrying this TCR beta chain showed up many times. Its antigen is not identified. This entry belongs to a study of T cells in Graves' hyperthyroidism and ophthalmopathy. Study information: At initial diagnosis, before any treatment had begun, peripheral blood was obtained. Broader study findings: Also found in blood were most expanded thyroid clonotypes above 0.001.

The TCR beta CDR3 regions underwent amplification using RNA transcripts as the source. The HTBI primer set was used in a first-round RT-PCR of the TCR CDR3. Using its own MiXCR run on the multiplex PCR reads, TCRdb lists one record per CDR3 protein. This sample has approximately 250,000 distinct CDR3 sequences, with around 24% found just once. Criteria for exclusion of patients were uncontrolled infection, other autoimmune disease, pregnancy or lactation. Orbital computed tomography, thyroid ultrasound, serum thyroxine and TRAb, and clinical symptoms together informed the diagnoses. The ends lost 7 bases at V and 0 bases at J; junction bases unmatched: 11. The CDR3 has 16 amino acids. CDR1 is MDHEN, CDR2 SYDVKM, per germline.

The J gene is TRBJ2-7, the V gene TRBV28; 8 bases align to TRBD2. The sample consisted of blood. This clonotype was sampled from a woman aged 40 to 50 with Graves' ophthalmopathy. The CDR3 nucleotides are TGTGCCAGCACCCGCCGGGGGGGGGGAAACTCCTACGAGCAGTACTTC. Translation gives CASTRRGGGNSYEQYF.